In its sample, the clone carrying this T cell receptor (beta chain) was seen once. TCRdb keeps only in-frame clones here, not all; method: immunoSEQ multiplex PCR. The table lists about 99,000 clones, 90% of them singletons. The data were obtained in a study of T cell responses to AZD1222 COVID-19 vaccine. Germline V gene data show CDR1 as SGHTA and CDR2 as FQGNSA. Trimming left V 3 bases short and J 4 bases short, with 6 bases between. The CDR3 sequence is 12 residues long. The sample in question was peripheral blood, obtained on day 0 of AZD1222 vaccination. The TCR was taken from an adult in good health. The gene calls are TRBV7-2 and TRBJ2-5; unclear D gene. The CDR3 is CASSLRRETQYF. In DNA, the CDR3 is TGTGCCAGCAGCTTGAGGCGAGAGACCCAGTACTTC. Based on the CDR3 plus reference TRBV7-2 and TRBJ2-5, the full variable domain is GAGVSQSPSNKVTEKGKDVELRCDPISGHTALYWYRQSLGQGLEFLIYFQGNSAPDKSGLPSDRFSAERTGGSVSTLTIQRTQQEDSAVYLCASSLRRETQYFGPGTRLLVL.